This TCR beta chain originates from a study of technical replicates of blood from a handful of donors. CDR1 is SGHRS, CDR2 YFSETQ, per germline. The germline V and J ends were trimmed by 7 bases and 0 bases, with 13 bases remaining between them. The CDR3 contains 15 residues. The data were produced by immunoSEQ multiplex PCR, yet TCRdb's version contains in-frame clones alone and is incomplete. The data hold about 83,000 clones, with over 85% observed a single time. This TCR was sampled from a human donor in good health. The chain carries TRBV5-1 and TRBJ2-2, with D maybe TRBD1 (6 bases). Sequencing was carried out using T cells isolated from PBMCs. The CDR3 here is CASEQGLSNTGELFF. As DNA, the CDR3 is TGCGCCAGCGAACAGGGCCTCTCGAACACCGGGGAGCTGTTTTTT.